This T cell receptor (beta chain) was profiled in a study of neurological immune-mediated disorders. The study's findings and limits: HTLV-1-associated myelopathy led in TCR clonal expansion, while multiple sclerosis ranked lowest, below healthy controls.

This clonotype was counted ten times or more. The target antigen is unknown. It was by 5'RACE with 10-nucleotide random UMIs that the cDNA was made. TCRdb reprocessed the 5' RACE reads via MiXCR and lists one record per CDR3 protein. The sample contains 85,000 to 110,000 distinct CDR3 sequences, 11% of which appear only once. The time point: longitudinal time-point 3. Trimming cost V 4 bases and J 2 bases, with 13 bases left between them. The germline gives CDR1 SGHRS, CDR2 YFSETQ. The CDR3 consists of 14 residues. The receptor's source is a female donor with HTLV-1-associated myelopathy (HAM/TSP). The sequenced material came from PBMCs. The chain carries TRBV5-1 and TRBJ2-7; D ambiguous. The chain's CDR3 is CASSVGGRTYEQYF. CDR3 nucleotides: TGCGCCAGCAGCGTGGGTGGCAGAACCTACGAGCAGTACTTC.